These 8 T cell receptor beta chains originate from one sample sequenced in a study of blood T cells in healthy people across ages. A second PCR, run for roughly 7 to 11 cycles, used a sample-barcoded 5' primer plus a J-beta primer mix. Using its own MiXCR run on the 5' RACE reads, TCRdb lists one record per CDR3 protein. The data show around 520,000 distinct CDR3 sequences, roughly a quarter seen once. The data were also submitted as part of a second study, on T cells of mothers and their children.

The sequenced sample was blood. The receptors here all came from a boy younger than 10 in good health.

The V gene is TRBV27, the J gene TRBJ2-7; the D gene could be TRBD1 or TRBD2 (5 bases each). This CDR3 is built from 11 residues. Germline CDR1 reads MNHEY; CDR2 reads SMNVEV (reference sequence). The CDR3 protein is CVVGDPYEQYF. CDR3 nucleotide sequence: TGTGTGGTAGGGGACCCCTACGAGCAGTACTTC.

The V call is TRBV9, the J call TRBJ2-5; 8 nucleotides align to TRBD2. J lost 4 bases, V lost 4 bases, and 9 bases had no gene match. The CDR3 loop spans 15 amino acids. CDR1 is SGDLS and CDR2 is YYNGEE in the germline V gene. The CDR3 protein is CASSSYGRGGETQYF. CDR3 nucleotide sequence: TGTGCCAGCAGCTCCTACGGCCGGGGGGGAGAGACCCAGTACTTC.

This clonotype occurred many times. The chain recombines TRBV11-2 with TRBJ2-5; D is undetermined. Deletions cut 5 bases from V and 3 bases from J, with 10 bases between. The CDR3 is 13 amino acids. Germline CDR1 SGHAT, CDR2 FQNNGV. The CDR3, as DNA: TGTGCCAGCAGCCCCGGAGCCAAAGAGACCCAGTACTTC. Translating it yields CASSPGAKETQYF. The entire variable domain, with the rest obtained from reference TRBV11-2 and TRBJ2-5, is as follows: EAGVAQSPRYKIIEKRQSVAFWCNPISGHATLYWYQQILGQGPKLLIQFQNNGVVDDSQLPKDRFSAERLKGVDSTLKIQPAKLEDSAVYLCASSPGAKETQYFGPGTRLLVL.

This clonotype was counted ten times or more. This sequence joins TRBV29-1 and TRBJ2-1, with D hard to call. The germline gives CDR1 SQVTM, CDR2 ANQGSEA. V lost 3 bases, J lost 1 base, and 7 bases lay in between. The CDR3 has 13 residues. This CDR3 is CSVDIVSYNEQFF. In DNA form, the CDR3 reads TGCAGCGTTGATATTGTGTCCTACAATGAGCAGTTCTTC.

The chain has TRBV20-1 and TRBJ2-7; D gene uncertain. Deletions cut 1 base from V and 2 bases from J, with 18 bases between. CDR1 is DFQATT and CDR2 is SNEGSKA in the germline V gene (reference sequence). The CDR3 contains 16 residues. The CDR3 loop reads CSARGQDPYLTYEQYF. DNA for the CDR3: TGCAGTGCTAGAGGCCAAGACCCCTACCTAACCTACGAGCAGTACTTC.

This chain joins TRBV20-1 and TRBJ2-3; the match to TRBD2 covers 13 bases. CDR3 size: 17 residues. Per germline, CDR1 DFQATT and CDR2 SNEGSKA (reference sequence). Germline trimming cut 5 bases from V and 2 bases from J; bases unmatched to any gene: 10. CDR3 amino acids: CSAYKTSGGLTTDTQYF. In DNA form, the CDR3 reads TGCAGTGCTTATAAGACTAGCGGGGGGCTGACCACAGATACGCAGTATTTT.

This clonotype was counted a few times. The rearrangement links TRBV27 to TRBJ2-1, with 15 bases lining up with TRBD2. CDR3 length equals 21 residues. Germline values: CDR1 MNHEY, CDR2 SMNVEV (reference sequence). The V segment lost 3 bases and the J segment 1 base; nucleotides outside the gene matches: 13. The CDR3 reads CASSFPRTSGRAEGSYNEQFF. The DNA for the CDR3 is TGTGCCAGCAGTTTCCCGAGGACTAGCGGGAGGGCCGAGGGATCCTACAATGAGCAGTTCTTC.

This clonotype was observed a few times. J is TRBJ1-2 and V is TRBV7-2, with 7 bases fitting TRBD1. The CDR3 runs to 13 residues. The germline V gene encodes CDR1 SGHTA and CDR2 FQGNSA. The J segment lost 6 bases and the V segment lost 11 bases, leaving 12 bases of the junction unmatched. The DNA of the CDR3 is TGTGCCTCACAGGGAGGGACAGCGAATGGCTACACCTTC. Protein: CASQGGTANGYTF.